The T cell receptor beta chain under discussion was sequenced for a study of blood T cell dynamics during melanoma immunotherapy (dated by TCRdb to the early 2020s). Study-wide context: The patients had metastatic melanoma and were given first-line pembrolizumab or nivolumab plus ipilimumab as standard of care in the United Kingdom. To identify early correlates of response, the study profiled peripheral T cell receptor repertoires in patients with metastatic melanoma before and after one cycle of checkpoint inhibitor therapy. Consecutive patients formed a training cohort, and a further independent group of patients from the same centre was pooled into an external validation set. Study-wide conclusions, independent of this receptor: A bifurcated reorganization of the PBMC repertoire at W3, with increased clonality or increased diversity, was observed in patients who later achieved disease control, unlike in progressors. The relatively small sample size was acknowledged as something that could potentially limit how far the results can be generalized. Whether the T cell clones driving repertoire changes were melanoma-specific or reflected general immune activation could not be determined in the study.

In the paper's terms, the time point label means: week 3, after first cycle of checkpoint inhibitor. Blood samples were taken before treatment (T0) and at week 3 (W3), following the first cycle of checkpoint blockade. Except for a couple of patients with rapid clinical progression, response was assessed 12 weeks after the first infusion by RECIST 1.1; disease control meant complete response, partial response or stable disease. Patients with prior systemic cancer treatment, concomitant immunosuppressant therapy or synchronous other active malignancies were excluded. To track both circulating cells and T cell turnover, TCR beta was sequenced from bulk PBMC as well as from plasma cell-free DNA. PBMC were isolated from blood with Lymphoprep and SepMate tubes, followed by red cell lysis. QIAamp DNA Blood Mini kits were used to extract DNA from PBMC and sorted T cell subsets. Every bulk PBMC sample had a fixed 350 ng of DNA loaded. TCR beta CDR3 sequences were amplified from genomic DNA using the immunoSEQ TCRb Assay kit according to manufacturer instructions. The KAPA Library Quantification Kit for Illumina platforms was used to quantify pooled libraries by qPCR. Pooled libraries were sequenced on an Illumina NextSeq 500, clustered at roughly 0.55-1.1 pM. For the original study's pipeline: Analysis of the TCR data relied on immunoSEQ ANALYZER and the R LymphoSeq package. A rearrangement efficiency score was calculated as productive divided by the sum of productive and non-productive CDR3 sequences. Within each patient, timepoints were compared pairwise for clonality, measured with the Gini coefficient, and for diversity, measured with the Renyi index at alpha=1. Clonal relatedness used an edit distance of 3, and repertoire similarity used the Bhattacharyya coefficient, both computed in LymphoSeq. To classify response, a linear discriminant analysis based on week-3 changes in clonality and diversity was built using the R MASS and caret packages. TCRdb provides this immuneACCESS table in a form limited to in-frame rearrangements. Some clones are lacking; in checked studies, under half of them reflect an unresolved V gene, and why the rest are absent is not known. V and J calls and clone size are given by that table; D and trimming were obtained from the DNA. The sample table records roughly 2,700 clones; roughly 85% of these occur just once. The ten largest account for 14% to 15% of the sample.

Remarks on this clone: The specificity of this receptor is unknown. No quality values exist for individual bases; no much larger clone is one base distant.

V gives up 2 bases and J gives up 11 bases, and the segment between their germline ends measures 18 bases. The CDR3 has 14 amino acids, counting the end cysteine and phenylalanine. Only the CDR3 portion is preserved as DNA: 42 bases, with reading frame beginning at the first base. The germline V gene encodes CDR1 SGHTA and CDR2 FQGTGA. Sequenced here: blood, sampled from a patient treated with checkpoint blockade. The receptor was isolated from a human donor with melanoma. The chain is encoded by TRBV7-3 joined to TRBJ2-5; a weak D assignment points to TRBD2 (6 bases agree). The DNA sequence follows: TGTGCCAGCAGCTTATTAGGGCTGACGGGGGAGCAGTACTTC. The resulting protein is CASSLLGLTGEQYF.